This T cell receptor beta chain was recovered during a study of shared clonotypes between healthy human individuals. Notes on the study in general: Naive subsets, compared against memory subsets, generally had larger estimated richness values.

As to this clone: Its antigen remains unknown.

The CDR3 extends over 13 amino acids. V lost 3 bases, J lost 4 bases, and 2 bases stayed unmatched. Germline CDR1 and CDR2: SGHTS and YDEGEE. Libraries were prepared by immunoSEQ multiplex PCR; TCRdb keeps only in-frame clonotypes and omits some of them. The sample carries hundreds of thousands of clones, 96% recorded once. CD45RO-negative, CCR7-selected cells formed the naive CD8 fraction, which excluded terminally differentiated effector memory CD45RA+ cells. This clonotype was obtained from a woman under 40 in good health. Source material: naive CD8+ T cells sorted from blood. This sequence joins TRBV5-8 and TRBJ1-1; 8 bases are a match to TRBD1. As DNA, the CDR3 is TGTGCCAGCAGCTGGACAGGGCCCACTGAAGCTTTCTTT. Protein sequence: CASSWTGPTEAFF.